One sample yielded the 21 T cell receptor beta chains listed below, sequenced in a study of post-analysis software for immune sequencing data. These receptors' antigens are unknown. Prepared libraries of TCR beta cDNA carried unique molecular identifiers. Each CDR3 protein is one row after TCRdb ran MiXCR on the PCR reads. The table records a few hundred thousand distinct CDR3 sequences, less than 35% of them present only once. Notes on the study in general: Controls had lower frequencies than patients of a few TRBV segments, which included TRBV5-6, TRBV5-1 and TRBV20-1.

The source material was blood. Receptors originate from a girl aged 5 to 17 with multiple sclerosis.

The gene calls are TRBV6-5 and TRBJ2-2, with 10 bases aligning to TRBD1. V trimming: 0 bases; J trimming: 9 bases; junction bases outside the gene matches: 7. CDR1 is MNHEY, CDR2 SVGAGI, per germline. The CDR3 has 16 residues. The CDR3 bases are TGTGCCAGCAGTTACTCCGGACAGGGGGAAGTGTGGGAGCTGTTTTTT. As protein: CASSYSGQGEVWELFF.

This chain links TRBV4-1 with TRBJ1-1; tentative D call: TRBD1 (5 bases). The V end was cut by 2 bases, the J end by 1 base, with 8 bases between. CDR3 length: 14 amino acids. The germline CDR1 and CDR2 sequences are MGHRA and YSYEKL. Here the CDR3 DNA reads TGCGCCAGCAGCCAAAGAGGGGCGAACACTGAAGCTTTCTTT. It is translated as CASSQRGANTEAFF.

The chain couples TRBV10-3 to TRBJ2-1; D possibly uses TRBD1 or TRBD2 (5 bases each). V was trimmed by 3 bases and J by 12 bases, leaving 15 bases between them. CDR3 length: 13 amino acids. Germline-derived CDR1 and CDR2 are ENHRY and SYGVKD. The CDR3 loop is CAISDRDRGWQFF. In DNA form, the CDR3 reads TGTGCCATCAGTGACCGGGACCGCGGGTGGCAGTTCTTC.

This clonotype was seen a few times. Here the CDR3 DNA reads TGCAGTGCTAGAGTTTCTCGGTGGAAAGACGAGCAGTACTTC. Its protein product is CSARVSRWKDEQYF. V is TRBV20-1 and J is TRBJ2-7; D is uncertain. The CDR3 loop spans 14 amino acids. With 1 base removed from V and 5 bases from J, the gap between germline ends came to 15 bases. Per the germline V gene, CDR1 is DFQATT and CDR2 is SNEGSKA (reference sequence).

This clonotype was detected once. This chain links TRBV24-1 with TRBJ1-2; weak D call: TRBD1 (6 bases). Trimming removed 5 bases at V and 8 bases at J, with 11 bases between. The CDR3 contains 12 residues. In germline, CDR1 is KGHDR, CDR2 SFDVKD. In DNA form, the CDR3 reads TGTGCCACCAGTGGCCACAGGGACGGCTACACCTTC. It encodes CATSGHRDGYTF.

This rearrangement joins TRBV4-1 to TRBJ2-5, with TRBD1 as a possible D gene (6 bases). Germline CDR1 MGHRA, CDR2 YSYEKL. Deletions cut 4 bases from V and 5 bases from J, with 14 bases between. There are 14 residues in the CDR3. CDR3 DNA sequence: TGCGCCAGCAGCCTGGACAGTTCCGGCGAGACCCAGTACTTC. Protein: CASSLDSSGETQYF.

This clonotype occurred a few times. The CDR3 sequence is CATSLSRGYTDTQYF. In DNA, the CDR3 is TGTGCCACCAGCCTCTCTCGGGGATACACAGATACGCAGTATTTT. The chain recombines TRBV15 with TRBJ2-3; a possible D gene is TRBD2 (5 bases). CDR1 is LNHNV and CDR2 is YYDKDF in the germline V gene (reference sequence). This CDR3 region has 15 residues. Trimming removed 5 bases from V and 2 bases from J, with 14 bases in between.

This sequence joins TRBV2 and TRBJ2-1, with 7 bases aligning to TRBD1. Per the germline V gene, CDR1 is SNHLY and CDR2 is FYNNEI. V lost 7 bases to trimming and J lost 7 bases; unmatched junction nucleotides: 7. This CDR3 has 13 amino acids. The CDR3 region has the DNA TGTGCCAGCATCCCACAGGGGATTAATGAGCAGTTCTTC. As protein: CASIPQGINEQFF.

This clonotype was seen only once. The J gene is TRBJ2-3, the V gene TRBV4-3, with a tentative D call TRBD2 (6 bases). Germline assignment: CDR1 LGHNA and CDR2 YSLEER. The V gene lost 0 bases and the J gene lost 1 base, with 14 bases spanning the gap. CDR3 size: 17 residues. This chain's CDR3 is CASSQDWRGGGTDTQYF. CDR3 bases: TGCGCCAGCAGCCAAGATTGGCGGGGCGGAGGCACAGATACGCAGTATTTT.

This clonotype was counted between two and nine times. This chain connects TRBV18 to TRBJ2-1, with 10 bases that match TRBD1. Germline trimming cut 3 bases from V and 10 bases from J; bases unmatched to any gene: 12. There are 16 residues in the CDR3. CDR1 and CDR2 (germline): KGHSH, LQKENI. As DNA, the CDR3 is TGTGCCAGCTCACCGTCGATCGGGACAGGGGAGGTCGAGCAGTTCTTC. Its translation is CASSPSIGTGEVEQFF.

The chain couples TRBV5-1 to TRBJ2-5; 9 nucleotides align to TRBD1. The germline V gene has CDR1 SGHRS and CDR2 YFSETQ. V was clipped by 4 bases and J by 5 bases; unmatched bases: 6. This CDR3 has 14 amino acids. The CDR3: CASSPDRGEETQYF. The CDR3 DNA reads TGCGCCAGCAGCCCGGACAGGGGAGAGGAGACCCAGTACTTC.

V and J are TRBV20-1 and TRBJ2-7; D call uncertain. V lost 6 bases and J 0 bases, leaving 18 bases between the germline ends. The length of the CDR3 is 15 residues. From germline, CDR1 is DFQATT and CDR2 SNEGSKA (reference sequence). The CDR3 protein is CSAHAASQSSYEQYF. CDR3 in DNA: TGCAGTGCCCATGCAGCTTCACAGAGCTCCTACGAGCAGTACTTC.

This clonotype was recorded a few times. DNA for the CDR3: TGCAGTGCCCTGGGACAGGGGGCGGGCGGCACTGAAGCTTTCTTT. It encodes CSALGQGAGGTEAFF. The chain joins TRBV20-1 to TRBJ1-1; 12 nucleotides match TRBD1. The germline gives CDR1 DFQATT, CDR2 SNEGSKA (reference sequence). CDR3 length equals 15 residues. Losses at the gene ends were 6 bases for V and 4 bases for J; bases not matched to a gene: 9.

CDR3: CASSQDSGSGGNTQYF. In DNA, the CDR3 is TGCGCCAGCAGCCAAGATTCCGGTAGCGGGGGGAATACGCAGTATTTT. This chain joins TRBV4-1 and TRBJ2-3; 10 bases are shared with TRBD2. The ends lost 0 bases at V and 7 bases at J; junction bases unmatched: 7. The CDR3 contains 16 residues. CDR1 and CDR2 (germline): MGHRA, YSYEKL.

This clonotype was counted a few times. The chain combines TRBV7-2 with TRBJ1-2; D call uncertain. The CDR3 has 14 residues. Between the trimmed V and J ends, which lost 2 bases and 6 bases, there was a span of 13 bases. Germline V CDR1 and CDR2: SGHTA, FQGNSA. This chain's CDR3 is CASSLNSRKHGYTF. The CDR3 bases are TGTGCCAGCAGCTTAAATAGTCGGAAGCATGGCTACACCTTC.

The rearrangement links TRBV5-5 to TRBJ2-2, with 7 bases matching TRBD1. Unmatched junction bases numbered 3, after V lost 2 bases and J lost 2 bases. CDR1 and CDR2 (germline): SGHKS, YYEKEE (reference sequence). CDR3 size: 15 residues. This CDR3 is CASSFGTANTGELFF. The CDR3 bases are TGTGCCAGCAGCTTCGGGACAGCTAACACCGGGGAGCTGTTTTTT.

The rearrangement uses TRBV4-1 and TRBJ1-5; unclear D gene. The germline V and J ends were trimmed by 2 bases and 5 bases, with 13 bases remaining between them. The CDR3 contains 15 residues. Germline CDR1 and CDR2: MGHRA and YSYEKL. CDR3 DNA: TGCGCCAGCAGCCAAATCGGACTACGGGATCAGCCCCAGCATTTT. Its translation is CASSQIGLRDQPQHF.

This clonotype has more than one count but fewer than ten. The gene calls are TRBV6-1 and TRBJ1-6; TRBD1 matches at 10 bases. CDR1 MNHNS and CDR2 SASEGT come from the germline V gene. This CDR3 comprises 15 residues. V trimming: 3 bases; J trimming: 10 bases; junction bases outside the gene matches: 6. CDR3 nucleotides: TGTGCCAGCAGTGAGGGGACAGGGGTGAGCTCACCCCTCCACTTT. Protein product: CASSEGTGVSSPLHF.

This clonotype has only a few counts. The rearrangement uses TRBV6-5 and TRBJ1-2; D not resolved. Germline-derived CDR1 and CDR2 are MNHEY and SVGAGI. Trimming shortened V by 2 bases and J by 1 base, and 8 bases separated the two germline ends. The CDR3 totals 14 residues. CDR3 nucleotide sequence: TGTGCCAGCAGTTACGGACGAGATAACTATGGCTACACCTTC. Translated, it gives CASSYGRDNYGYTF.

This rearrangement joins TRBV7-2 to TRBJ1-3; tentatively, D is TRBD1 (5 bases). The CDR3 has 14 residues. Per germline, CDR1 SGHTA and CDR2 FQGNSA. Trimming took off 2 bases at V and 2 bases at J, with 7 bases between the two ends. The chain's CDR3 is CASSLKTAGNTIYF. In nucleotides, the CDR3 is TGTGCCAGCAGCTTAAAGACAGCTGGAAACACCATATATTTT.

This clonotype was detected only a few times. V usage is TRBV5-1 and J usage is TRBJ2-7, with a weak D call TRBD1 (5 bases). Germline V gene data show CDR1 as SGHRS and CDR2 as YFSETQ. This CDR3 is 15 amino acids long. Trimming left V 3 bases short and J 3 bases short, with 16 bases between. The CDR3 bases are TGCGCCAGCAGCTCTGGCGTTCAGGGCCTCTACGAGCAGTACTTC. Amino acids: CASSSGVQGLYEQYF.